Listed here are 12 T cell receptor beta chains from one sample, sequenced in a study of blood T cell repertoires in COVID-19. Data came from immunoSEQ multiplex PCR; TCRdb stores just in-frame clones and leaves some out. This table has tens of thousands of clones, about four fifths appearing once. Material for sequencing was peripheral blood. These receptors were taken from a man older than 75 with COVID-19, enrolled during active disease.

The CDR3 nucleotides read TGTGCCAGTAGTATAGTCGGGGACAGGGACCAGCCCCAGCATTTT. Translating gives CASSIVGDRDQPQHF. V gene TRBV19 combines with J gene TRBJ1-5; 9 bases match TRBD1. Trimming at V came to 1 base and at J to 7 bases, leaving 5 bases not matched to a gene. The CDR3 runs 15 residues. Germline loops: CDR1 LNHDA, CDR2 SQIVND (reference sequence).

The J gene is TRBJ2-1, the V gene TRBV18; TRBD2 aligns across 12 bases. V gave up 6 bases and J gave up 5 bases; unmatched junction bases: 5. CDR1 is KGHSH and CDR2 is LQKENI in the germline V gene. The CDR3 has 15 residues. The DNA of the CDR3 is TGTGCCAGCTCTCGGACTAGCGGGGACAACAATGAGCAGTTCTTC. Amino acids: CASSRTSGDNNEQFF.

V is TRBV19 and J is TRBJ2-1; TRBD2 matches at 9 bases. Germline V gene lookup returns CDR1 LNHDA and CDR2 SQIVND (reference sequence). The trim removed 5 bases at V and 2 bases at J, leaving 13 bases unmatched. The CDR3 runs to 18 residues. The CDR3 is CASSPLGIAGGPYNEQFF. In nucleotides, the CDR3 is TGTGCCAGTAGTCCCCTGGGGATCGCGGGGGGGCCCTACAATGAGCAGTTCTTC.

A few counts support this clone. V is TRBV5-1 and J is TRBJ1-6; a possible D gene is TRBD1 (5 bases). The CDR3 covers 16 residues. The V and J ends lost 0 bases and 7 bases respectively, with 14 bases between them. Germline assignment: CDR1 SGHRS and CDR2 YFSETQ. DNA of the CDR3: TGCGCCAGCAGCTTGGAACCTACAGGCACCAATTCACCCCTCCACTTT. This gives the protein CASSLEPTGTNSPLHF.

V gene TRBV5-4 combines with J gene TRBJ2-5, with 7 positions matching TRBD1. J gave up 5 bases and V 1 base, and 2 bases lay outside the gene matches. The CDR3 contains 13 residues. Germline lookup yields CDR1 SGHNT and CDR2 YYREEE (reference sequence). The CDR3 sequence is CASSLKGAETQYF. The CDR3, as DNA: TGTGCCAGCAGCTTGAAGGGGGCCGAGACCCAGTACTTC.

CDR3 coding DNA: TGTGCCAGCAGCTCACCCCTAGCGGGAGAGGGAGAGACCCAGTACTTC. Translated: CASSSPLAGEGETQYF. The V and J genes are TRBV7-6 and TRBJ2-5, with TRBD2 matching 10 bases. Germline CDR1 is SGHVS and CDR2 is FNYEAQ. V lost 4 bases, J lost 4 bases, and 9 bases stayed unmatched. The CDR3 contains 16 residues. Supplemented by reference TRBV7-6 and TRBJ2-5, the full variable domain reads GAGVSQSPRYKVTKRGQDVALRCDPISGHVSLYWYRQALGQGPEFLTYFNYEAQQDKSGLPNDRFSAERPEGSISTLTIQRTEQRDSAMYRCASSSPLAGEGETQYFGPGTRLLVL.

The rearrangement links TRBV27 to TRBJ2-3; D is possibly TRBD1 (6 bases). This CDR3 has 13 amino acids. The germline V and J ends were trimmed by 6 bases and 4 bases, with 11 bases remaining between them. Germline lookup yields CDR1 MNHEY and CDR2 SMNVEV (reference sequence). For the CDR3, the DNA is TGTGCCAGCAGCCGGACAGCACCAGATACGCAGTATTTT. The encoded protein is CASSRTAPDTQYF.

The V and J genes are TRBV7-9 and TRBJ2-2; D not resolved. With 2 bases removed from V and 2 bases from J, the gap between germline ends came to 6 bases. Germline V gene sequence: CDR1 SEHNR, CDR2 FQNEAQ (reference sequence). The CDR3 spans 14 residues. The DNA for the CDR3 is TGTGCCAGCAGCTTAAACAGAAACACCGGGGAGCTGTTTTTT. It specifies CASSLNRNTGELFF.

V usage is TRBV7-6 and J usage is TRBJ2-3; 11 positions agree with TRBD2. The ends lost 0 bases at V and 2 bases at J; junction bases unmatched: 7. Germline-derived CDR1 and CDR2 are SGHVS and FNYEAQ. The CDR3 covers 18 residues. The chain's CDR3 is CASSLAPASGGLTDTQYF. The CDR3 DNA sequence: TGTGCCAGCAGCTTAGCCCCTGCTAGCGGGGGGCTCACAGATACGCAGTATTTT.

The chain recombines TRBV6-2 or TRBV6-3 with TRBJ2-2; TRBD2 matches 15 bases. V lost 5 bases to trimming and J lost 4 bases; unmatched junction nucleotides: 8. From germline, CDR1 is MNHEY and CDR2 SVGEGT. The length of the CDR3 is 18 residues. The CDR3 here is CASSRRTSGGASTGELFF. The DNA for the CDR3 is TGTGCCAGCAGTAGGCGGACTAGCGGGGGGGCCAGCACCGGGGAGCTGTTTTTT.

V is TRBV9 and J is TRBJ1-3, with D unresolved. The germline V gene has CDR1 SGDLS and CDR2 YYNGEE. The CDR3 totals 14 residues. The V gene lost 3 bases and the J gene lost 1 base, with 8 bases spanning the gap. CDR3 DNA sequence: TGTGCCAGCAGCGATGAGGATTCTGGAAACACCATATATTTT. Translation: CASSDEDSGNTIYF.

V is TRBV20-1 and J is TRBJ2-3; 14 nucleotides agree with TRBD2. This CDR3 contains 15 residues. CDR1 DFQATT and CDR2 SNEGSKA come from the germline V gene (reference sequence). Germline trimming cut 3 bases from V and 8 bases from J; bases unmatched to any gene: 7. CDR3 protein: CSASPGLAGELTQYF. The CDR3 nucleotides read TGCAGTGCTAGTCCGGGACTAGCGGGGGAACTTACGCAGTATTTT.